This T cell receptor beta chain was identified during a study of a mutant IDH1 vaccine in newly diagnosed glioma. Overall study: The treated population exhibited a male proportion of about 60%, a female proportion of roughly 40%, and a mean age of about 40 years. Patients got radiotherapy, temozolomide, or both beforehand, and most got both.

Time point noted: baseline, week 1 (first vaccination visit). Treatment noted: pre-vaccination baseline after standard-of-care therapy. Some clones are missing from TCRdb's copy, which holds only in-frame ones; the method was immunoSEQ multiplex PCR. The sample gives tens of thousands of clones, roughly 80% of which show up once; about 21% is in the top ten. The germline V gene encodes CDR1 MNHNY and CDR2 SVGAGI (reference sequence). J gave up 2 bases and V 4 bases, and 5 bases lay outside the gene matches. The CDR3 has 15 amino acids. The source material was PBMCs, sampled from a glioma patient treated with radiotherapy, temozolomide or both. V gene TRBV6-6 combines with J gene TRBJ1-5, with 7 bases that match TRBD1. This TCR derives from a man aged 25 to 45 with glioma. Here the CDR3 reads CASSSTGAGNQPQHF. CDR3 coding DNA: TGTGCCAGCAGTTCTACAGGGGCGGGCAATCAGCCCCAGCATTTT.